Presented here are 13 T cell receptor beta chains from one specimen sequenced in a study of cytotoxic CD8 clonotypes in ibrutinib-treated CLL. The data were produced by immunoSEQ multiplex PCR, yet TCRdb's version contains in-frame clones alone and is incomplete. The repertoire holds 65,000 to 90,000 clones, with around four fifths as singletons. Material: PBMCs, obtained after 24 months of ibrutinib treatment. Receptor source: a human donor with chronic lymphocytic leukemia.

This clone was found once. The rearrangement joins TRBV7-6 to TRBJ2-1; the match to TRBD2 covers 7 bases. This CDR3 is built from 17 residues. V lost 5 bases and J lost 1; bases outside the gene matches: 11. Germline CDR1 reads SGHVS; CDR2 reads FNYEAQ. The CDR3 is CASSSSGGGSSYNEQFF. In nucleotides, the CDR3 is TGTGCCAGCAGCAGCAGCGGTGGCGGGAGTTCCTACAATGAGCAGTTCTTC.

There are a few counts of this clone. The DNA is left out, because the CDR3 cannot be placed on it with certainty; the CDR3 is given as TCRdb lists it. The rearrangement joins TRBV4-3 to TRBJ2-7; the table's D call TRBD1 went unverified against the DNA. From its first to its last residue, the CDR3 has 14 amino acids. The germline V gene has CDR1 LGHNA and CDR2 YSLEER. The CDR3 spells CASSTSTDSYEQYF.

The rearrangement uses TRBV29-1 and TRBJ2-7; 7 nucleotides line up with TRBD1. Germline CDR1 reads SQVTM; CDR2 reads ANQGSEA. J gave up 6 bases and V 6 bases, and 5 bases lay outside the gene matches. The CDR3 has 11 amino acids. CDR3 sequence reads: CSVSTGVEQYF. The CDR3 coding sequence is TGCAGCGTCAGCACAGGGGTCGAGCAGTACTTC.

The chain has TRBV5-1 and TRBJ2-1; 7 bases are a match to TRBD1. The CDR3 sequence is 14 residues long. After removal of 4 bases from V and 6 bases from J, the junction contained 7 bases not matched to a gene. Germline V lookup: CDR1 SGHRS, CDR2 YFSETQ. The CDR3 DNA reads as TGCGCCAGCAGCCCAGACAGGACAGGCAATGAGCAGTTCTTC. Translation gives CASSPDRTGNEQFF.

Comment on this clone: The same CDR3 is also encoded by other DNA sequences in this sample. The chain uses TRBV18 and TRBJ2-7; D is uncertain. V was clipped by 3 bases and J by 0 bases, with 3 bases between them. Germline values: CDR1 KGHSH, CDR2 LQKENI. This CDR3 is 12 amino acids long. The CDR3: CASSPSSYEQYF. The CDR3 DNA follows: TGTGCCAGCTCACCGTCCTCCTACGAGCAGTACTTC.

This clone is a singleton in its sample. The genes are TRBV4-1 and TRBJ1-3; TRBD1 might be the D (6 bases). Between the trimmed V and J ends, which lost 4 bases and 0 bases, there was a span of 16 bases. This CDR3 is built from 17 residues. Germline V gene data show CDR1 as MGHRA and CDR2 as YSYEKL. CDR3 protein: CASSPDSTSGSGNTIYF. The CDR3 DNA follows: TGCGCCAGCAGCCCGGACAGTACCTCCGGCTCTGGAAACACCATATATTTT.

The chain employs TRBV10-1 and TRBJ2-7; perhaps TRBD1 as D (6 bases). Between the trimmed V and J ends, which lost 4 bases and 0 bases, there was a span of 10 bases. CDR3 size: 14 residues. Germline lookup yields CDR1 WNHNN and CDR2 SYGVQD (reference sequence). CDR3 loop: CASSVGGPSYEQYF. The DNA for the CDR3 is TGCGCCAGCAGTGTAGGGGGACCCTCCTACGAGCAGTACTTC.

In its sample, this clone was seen once. The chain uses TRBV15 and TRBJ1-1; D is unclear. V lost 2 bases, J lost 2 bases, and 12 bases lay in between. CDR1 LNHNV and CDR2 YYDKDF come from the germline V gene (reference sequence). This CDR3 is built from 15 residues. This CDR3 is CATSRTPGSNTEAFF. Here the CDR3 DNA reads TGTGCCACCAGCAGAACACCGGGGTCTAACACTGAAGCTTTCTTT.

The rearrangement joins TRBV5-1 to TRBJ1-1; unclear D gene. The V end lost 3 bases, the J end lost 2 bases, and 14 bases lay between the germline ends. This CDR3 spans 15 amino acids. CDR1 SGHRS and CDR2 YFSETQ come from the germline V gene. CDR3: CASSSSGVANTEAFF. DNA of the CDR3: TGCGCCAGCAGCTCCAGCGGGGTAGCCAACACTGAAGCTTTCTTT.

The rearrangement joins TRBV14 to TRBJ2-2, with D tentatively TRBD1 (6 bases). V was trimmed by 0 bases and J by 5 bases, leaving 10 bases between them. CDR1 is SGHDN and CDR2 is FVKESK in the germline V gene. The length of the CDR3 is 15 residues. The CDR3 region is CASSQEWGRTGELFF. In nucleotides, the CDR3 is TGTGCCAGCAGCCAAGAGTGGGGGCGGACCGGGGAGCTGTTTTTT.

The J gene is TRBJ2-7, the V gene TRBV19; TRBD1 matches at 11 bases. Germline CDR1 LNHDA, CDR2 SQIVND (reference sequence). Trimming removed 8 bases from V and 3 bases from J; junction bases left unmatched: 6. The CDR3 consists of 14 residues. CDR3: CASGTGTGGYEQYF. The CDR3 DNA is TGTGCCAGTGGGACCGGGACAGGGGGCTACGAGCAGTACTTC.

The chain links TRBV19 to TRBJ2-5, with D perhaps TRBD2 (7 bases). The CDR3 has 15 amino acids. Germline V CDR1 and CDR2: LNHDA, SQIVND (reference sequence). V lost 1 base and J lost 4, with 13 bases in between. The CDR3 DNA is TGTGCCAGTAGTATAGGCAGGGGAGGGTTAGAGACCCAGTACTTC. This translates into CASSIGRGGLETQYF.

The chain recombines TRBV4-1 with TRBJ2-7, with 8 bases lining up with TRBD1. The CDR3 is 17 residues long. The V gene's germline CDR1 is MGHRA and CDR2 YSYEKL. V gave up 4 bases and J gave up 3 bases; unmatched junction bases: 14. This chain's CDR3 is CASSLKTRGRVIYEQYF. CDR3 DNA sequence: TGCGCCAGCAGCCTTAAAACCAGGGGGCGAGTAATCTACGAGCAGTACTTC.